This entry lists 27 T cell receptor beta chains sequenced from one sample in a study of shared clonotypes between healthy human individuals. Sequencing used immunoSEQ multiplex PCR; TCRdb keeps in-frame clones, though not all of them. This table holds some 2.1 million clones, around 96% found once. CD8 cells classed as naive were CD45RO-negative and positively selected for CCR7, excluding terminally differentiated effector memory CD45RA+ cells. Material for sequencing was naive CD8+ T cells sorted from blood. The receptors shown here come from a man between 18 and 35 years old in good health.

The genes are TRBV13 and TRBJ2-1; D is perhaps TRBD2 (6 bases). This CDR3 has 15 residues. The V and J ends lost 1 base and 1 base respectively, with 8 bases between them. Germline CDR1 is PRHDT and CDR2 is FYEKMQ (reference sequence). CDR3 sequence (DNA): TGTGCCAGCAGCTTAGCGGGAGCGTCCTACAATGAGCAGTTCTTC. This translates into CASSLAGASYNEQFF.

On this clone: This may stem from a read error, because a much larger clone lies one nucleotide away. This chain joins TRBV28 and TRBJ1-1; D remains ambiguous. CDR3 length: 12 residues. Germline assignment: CDR1 MDHEN and CDR2 SYDVKM. The germline V and J ends were trimmed by 4 bases and 1 base, with 4 bases remaining between them. CDR3 sequence reads: CASSYWNTEAFF. The CDR3 DNA reads as TGTGCCAGCAGTTACTGGAACACTGAAGCTTTCTTT.

This chain joins TRBV7-9 and TRBJ2-2; weak D call: TRBD2 (6 bases). The germline CDR1 and CDR2 sequences are SEHNR and FQNEAQ (reference sequence). This CDR3 region has 15 residues. Trimming removed 2 bases from V and 6 bases from J, with 13 bases in between. The CDR3 sequence: CASSLTHGGSGELFF. CDR3 bases: TGTGCCAGCAGCTTAACCCACGGGGGATCCGGGGAGCTGTTTTTT.

The rearrangement joins TRBV29-1 to TRBJ2-7; 11 nucleotides align to TRBD1. After removal of 2 bases from V and 3 bases from J, the junction contained 9 bases not matched to a gene. Germline CDR1 SQVTM, CDR2 ANQGSEA. The CDR3 extends over 16 amino acids. The CDR3 loop is CSVETTGTGGFYEQYF. DNA for the CDR3: TGCAGCGTTGAAACGACCGGGACAGGGGGATTCTACGAGCAGTACTTC.

The rearrangement joins TRBV7-6 to TRBJ2-2; D is tentatively TRBD1 or TRBD2 (5 bases each). The CDR3 runs to 14 residues. V lost 1 base and J lost 7, with 10 bases in between. CDR1 is SGHVS and CDR2 is FNYEAQ in the germline V gene. Written as DNA, the CDR3 is TGTGCCAGCAGCTTAGAACGGGGCGACGGGGAGCTGTTTTTT. This gives the protein CASSLERGDGELFF.

This sequence joins TRBV27 and TRBJ2-1, with 12 bases aligning to TRBD2. The CDR3 sequence is 16 residues long. CDR1 MNHEY and CDR2 SMNVEV come from the germline V gene (reference sequence). V lost 6 bases to trimming and J lost 8 bases; unmatched junction nucleotides: 11. CDR3 sequence (DNA): TGTGCCAGCAGCGAAACACTAGCGGGAGGTGTCTATGAGCAGTTCTTC. Its protein product is CASSETLAGGVYEQFF.

The CDR3 bases are TGCGCCAGCAGATTTTTAGCGGGAGCATCCTACGAGCAGTACTTC. Protein sequence: CASRFLAGASYEQYF. The rearrangement joins TRBV5-1 to TRBJ2-7; 9 bases fit TRBD2. The CDR3 sequence is 15 residues long. V shed 5 bases and J 1 base; nucleotides not matched to a gene: 7. The V gene's germline CDR1 is SGHRS and CDR2 YFSETQ.

CDR3 sequence: CASSERWASGSREETQYF. CDR3 nucleotides: TGTGCCAGCAGTGAACGGTGGGCTAGCGGAAGTCGGGAAGAGACCCAGTACTTC. V gene TRBV2 combines with J gene TRBJ2-5; 7 bases are a match to TRBD2. The germline V gene encodes CDR1 SNHLY and CDR2 FYNNEI. J lost 3 bases, V lost 2 bases, and 15 bases had no gene match. The CDR3 is 18 amino acids.

On this clone itself: This sample includes further DNA sequences coding for the same CDR3. This chain joins TRBV5-1 and TRBJ2-5; D remains unclear. The CDR3 contains 12 residues. Germline loops: CDR1 SGHRS, CDR2 YFSETQ. Trimming cost V 0 bases and J 1 base, with 1 base left between them. CDR3 in amino acids: CASSLAQETQYF. The CDR3 DNA reads as TGCGCCAGCAGCTTGGCCCAAGAGACCCAGTACTTC.

This chain joins TRBV7-9 and TRBJ2-1, with D perhaps TRBD2 (6 bases). CDR3 length: 15 amino acids. Per the germline V gene, CDR1 is SEHNR and CDR2 is FQNEAQ (reference sequence). Deletions cut 3 bases from V and 0 bases from J, with 9 bases between. CDR3 sequence reads: CASSLVAASYNEQFF. The CDR3, as DNA: TGTGCCAGCAGCTTGGTAGCGGCCTCCTACAATGAGCAGTTCTTC.

The gene calls are TRBV7-9 and TRBJ2-2; 8 positions agree with TRBD1. The CDR3 runs 18 residues. The trim removed 5 bases at V and 4 bases at J, leaving 15 bases unmatched. Germline loops: CDR1 SEHNR, CDR2 FQNEAQ (reference sequence). CDR3 sequence: CASSDPELGTGITGELFF. DNA for the CDR3: TGTGCCAGCAGCGATCCTGAATTGGGGACAGGCATCACCGGGGAGCTGTTTTTT.

The V and J genes are TRBV29-1 and TRBJ2-3; D perhaps matches TRBD2 (6 bases). With 8 bases removed from V and 6 bases from J, the gap between germline ends came to 21 bases. The CDR3 is 14 amino acids. The V gene's germline CDR1 is SQVTM and CDR2 ANQGSEA. CDR3 nucleotides: TGCAGCCTCACCGGGGTGGAGGGCCGTGATACGCAGTATTTT. As protein: CSLTGVEGRDTQYF.

The V and J genes are TRBV6-6 and TRBJ2-2; 10 nucleotides agree with TRBD2. The CDR3 sequence is 14 residues long. The germline CDR1 and CDR2 sequences are MNHNY and SVGAGI (reference sequence). The V and J ends lost 6 bases and 6 bases, in that order; junction bases with no gene match: 4. CDR3 region: CASRPAGGPGELFF. CDR3 sequence (DNA): TGTGCCAGCAGGCCAGCGGGGGGGCCCGGGGAGCTGTTTTTT.

This clone was detected only once. The chain joins TRBV9 to TRBJ2-2, with D perhaps matching TRBD1 (5 bases). The CDR3 is made up of 13 amino acids. Germline lookup yields CDR1 SGDLS and CDR2 YYNGEE. Trimming shortened V by 3 bases and J by 6 bases, and 9 bases separated the two germline ends. In nucleotides, the CDR3 is TGTGCCAGCAGCGCGACAGATTCCGGGGAGCTGTTTTTT. This encodes CASSATDSGELFF.

The V call is TRBV28, the J call TRBJ1-2, with 9 bases identical to TRBD1. V lost 5 bases, J lost 6 bases, and 10 bases stayed unmatched. The CDR3 extends over 15 amino acids. Germline V gives CDR1 MDHEN, CDR2 SYDVKM. The CDR3 is CASSQSRDRVNGYTF. The CDR3 DNA follows: TGTGCCAGCAGTCAAAGCCGGGACAGGGTAAATGGCTACACCTTC.

V usage is TRBV12-1 and J usage is TRBJ2-3. TRBV12-1 is described as a pseudogene. The CDR3 totals 15 residues. The CDR3 nucleotides read TGTGCCAGCAGCTCTGGGACCACTCCCACAGATACGCAGTATTTT. Translation: CASSSGTTPTDTQYF.

The chain carries TRBV7-9 and TRBJ2-5; D not certain. Trimming took 1 base from V and 0 from J, leaving 12 bases between them. Germline V gives CDR1 SEHNR, CDR2 FQNEAQ (reference sequence). This CDR3 has 16 residues. The CDR3 here is CASSLDYGRDQETQYF. The CDR3 DNA reads as TGTGCCAGCAGCTTAGACTACGGCAGAGACCAAGAGACCCAGTACTTC. The full variable domain, with the rest looked up from reference TRBV7-9 and TRBJ2-5, is DTGVSQNPRHKITKRGQNVTFRCDPISEHNRLYWYRQTLGQGPEFLTYFQNEAQLEKSRLLSDRFSAERPKGSFSTLEIQRTEQGDSAMYLCASSLDYGRDQETQYFGPGTRLLVL.

The J gene is TRBJ2-5, the V gene TRBV19; D ambiguous. V lost 3 bases and J 7 bases, leaving 15 bases between the germline ends. The CDR3 length is 14 residues. The germline gives CDR1 LNHDA, CDR2 SQIVND (reference sequence). CDR3 protein: CASSIQDLDPTQYF. The CDR3 nucleotides are TGTGCCAGTAGTATTCAGGATTTGGACCCGACCCAGTACTTC.

This clone was seen only a few times. Other DNA sequences in the same sample also yield this CDR3. This rearrangement joins TRBV30 to TRBJ2-1, with D unclear. The CDR3 has 11 amino acids. V was shortened by 0 bases and J by 7 bases, with 4 bases between the two germline ends. The V gene's germline CDR1 is GTSNPN and CDR2 SVGIG (reference sequence). Written as DNA, the CDR3 is TGTGCCTGGAGTGTAAGTAATGAGCAGTTCTTC. Its protein product is CAWSVSNEQFF. The full variable domain, with the rest looked up from reference TRBV30 and TRBJ2-1, is SQTIHQWPATLVQPVGSPLSLECTVEGTSNPNLYWYRQAAGRGLQLLFYSVGIGQISSEVPQNLSASRPQDRQFILSSKKLLLSDSGFYLCAWSVSNEQFFGPGTRLTVL.

J is TRBJ2-7 and V is TRBV5-1, with TRBD2 matching over 9 bases. V lost 2 bases and J lost 0; bases outside the gene matches: 12. Germline V gene lookup returns CDR1 SGHRS and CDR2 YFSETQ. CDR3 length equals 18 residues. The CDR3 bases are TGCGCCAGCAGCTTTGCGACTAGCGGAACATCACTCTCCTACGAGCAGTACTTC. Protein sequence: CASSFATSGTSLSYEQYF.

The chain uses TRBV18 and TRBJ1-3, with TRBD1 matching over 8 bases. Trimming at V came to 0 bases and at J to 8 bases, leaving 3 bases not matched to a gene. The CDR3 runs to 14 residues. The germline V gene has CDR1 KGHSH and CDR2 LQKENI. DNA for the CDR3: TGTGCCAGCTCACCACCGGCCAGGGGGCACACCATATATTTT. Protein product: CASSPPARGHTIYF. Together with reference TRBV18 and TRBJ1-3, the CDR3 gives the full variable domain: NAGVMQNPRHLVRRRGQEARLRCSPMKGHSHVYWYRQLPEEGLKFMVYLQKENIIDESGMPKERFSAEFPKEGPSILRIQQVVRGDSAAYFCASSPPARGHTIYFGEGSWLTVV.

The chain combines TRBV4-1 with TRBJ1-1, with D perhaps TRBD1 (5 bases). V shed 0 bases and J shed 0 bases, with 11 bases lying between them. CDR1 MGHRA and CDR2 YSYEKL come from the germline V gene. This CDR3 spans 16 amino acids. The chain's CDR3 is CASSQDPGGMNTEAFF. CDR3 bases: TGCGCCAGCAGCCAAGATCCTGGGGGAATGAACACTGAAGCTTTCTTT.

The V gene is TRBV10-1, the J gene TRBJ2-1; D gene ambiguous. The CDR3 sequence is 12 residues long. In germline, CDR1 is WNHNN, CDR2 SYGVQD (reference sequence). The V and J ends lost 2 bases and 10 bases respectively, with 9 bases between them. Here the CDR3 reads CASSETSIEQFF. The CDR3 nucleotides are TGCGCCAGCAGTGAGACATCTATCGAGCAGTTCTTC.

The chain employs TRBV28 and TRBJ1-1; D unclear. Germline loops: CDR1 MDHEN, CDR2 SYDVKM. Trimming pared 5 bases from V and 3 bases from J, leaving 13 bases between. The CDR3 extends over 14 amino acids. In DNA form, the CDR3 reads TGTGCCAGCAGTATAGTAAGGAAGGACACTGAAGCTTTCTTT. Encoded protein: CASSIVRKDTEAFF.

V is TRBV7-2 and J is TRBJ2-7, with D maybe TRBD1 (7 bases). Germline loops: CDR1 SGHTA, CDR2 FQGNSA. This CDR3 has 14 residues. With 0 bases removed from V and 6 bases from J, the gap between germline ends came to 12 bases. CDR3 region: CASSLAYRGGEQYF. The CDR3 DNA follows: TGTGCCAGCAGCTTAGCATACAGGGGAGGCGAGCAGTACTTC.

This clone was recorded only once. This chain joins TRBV4-1 and TRBJ2-7; D remains unclear. This CDR3 region has 15 residues. The germline V gene encodes CDR1 MGHRA and CDR2 YSYEKL. V shed 0 bases and J shed 2 bases, with 11 bases lying between them. The DNA of the CDR3 is TGCGCCAGCAGCCAAGATCAGGCCGGCCCCTACGAGCAGTACTTC. Amino acids: CASSQDQAGPYEQYF.

This chain uses TRBV7-9 with TRBJ2-3; 9 bases are a match to TRBD1. J lost 2 bases, V lost 5 bases, and 11 bases had no gene match. Germline lookup yields CDR1 SEHNR and CDR2 FQNEAQ (reference sequence). The CDR3 extends over 17 amino acids. DNA of the CDR3: TGTGCCAGCAGCCTACCGGGACAGGGACATCTCACAGATACGCAGTATTTT. This codes for CASSLPGQGHLTDTQYF.